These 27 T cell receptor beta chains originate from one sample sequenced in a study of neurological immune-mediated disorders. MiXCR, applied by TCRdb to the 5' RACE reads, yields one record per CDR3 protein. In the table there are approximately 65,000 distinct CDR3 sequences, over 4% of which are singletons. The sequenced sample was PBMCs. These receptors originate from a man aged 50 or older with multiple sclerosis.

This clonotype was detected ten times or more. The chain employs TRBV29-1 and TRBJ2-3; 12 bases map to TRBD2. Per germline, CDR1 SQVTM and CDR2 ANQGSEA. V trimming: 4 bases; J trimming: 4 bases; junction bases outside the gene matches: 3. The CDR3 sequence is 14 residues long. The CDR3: CSVVPSGGADTQYF. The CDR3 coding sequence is TGCAGCGTTGTCCCTAGCGGGGGGGCAGATACGCAGTATTTT.

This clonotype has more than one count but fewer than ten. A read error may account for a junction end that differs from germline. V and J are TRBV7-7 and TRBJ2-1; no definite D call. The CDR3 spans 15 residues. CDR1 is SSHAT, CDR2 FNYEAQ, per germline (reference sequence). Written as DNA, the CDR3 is TGTGCTAGCAGCTTAACCCTTAGCACCTACAATGAGCAGTTCTTC. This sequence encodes CASSLTLSTYNEQFF.

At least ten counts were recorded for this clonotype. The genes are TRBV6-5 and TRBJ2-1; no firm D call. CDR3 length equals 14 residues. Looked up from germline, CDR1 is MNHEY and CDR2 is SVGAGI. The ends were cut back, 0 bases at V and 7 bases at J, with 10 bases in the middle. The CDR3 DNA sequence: TGTGCCAGCAGTTACTCGGTCCTAGTTAATGAGCAGTTCTTC. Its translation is CASSYSVLVNEQFF.

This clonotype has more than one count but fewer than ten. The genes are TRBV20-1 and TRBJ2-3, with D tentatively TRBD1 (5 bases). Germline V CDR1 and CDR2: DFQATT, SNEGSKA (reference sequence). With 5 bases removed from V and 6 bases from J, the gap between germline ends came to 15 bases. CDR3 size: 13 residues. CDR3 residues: CSAFWTLGDTQYF. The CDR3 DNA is TGCAGTGCTTTTTGGACATTGGGGGATACGCAGTATTTT.

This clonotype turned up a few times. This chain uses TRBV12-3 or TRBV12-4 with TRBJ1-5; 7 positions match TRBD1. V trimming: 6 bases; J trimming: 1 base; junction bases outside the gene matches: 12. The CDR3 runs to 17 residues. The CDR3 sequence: CASSISATGASNQPQHF. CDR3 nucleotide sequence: TGTGCCAGCAGCATTTCGGCTACAGGGGCAAGCAATCAGCCCCAGCATTTT.

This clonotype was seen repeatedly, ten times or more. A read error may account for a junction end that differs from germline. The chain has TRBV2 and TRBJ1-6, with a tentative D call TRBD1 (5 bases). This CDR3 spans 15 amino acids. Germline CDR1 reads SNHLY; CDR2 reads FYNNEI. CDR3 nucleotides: TGTGCCAGCAGTGACAAGGACATCAGGGATTCACCCCTCAACTTT. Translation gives CASSDKDIRDSPLNF.

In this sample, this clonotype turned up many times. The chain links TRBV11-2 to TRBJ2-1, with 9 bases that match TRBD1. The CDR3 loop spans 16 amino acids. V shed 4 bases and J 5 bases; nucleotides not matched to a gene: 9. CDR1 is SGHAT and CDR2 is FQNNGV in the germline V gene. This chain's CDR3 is CASSSTRDRVNNEQFF. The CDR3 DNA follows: TGTGCCAGCAGCTCGACCCGGGACAGGGTCAACAATGAGCAGTTCTTC.

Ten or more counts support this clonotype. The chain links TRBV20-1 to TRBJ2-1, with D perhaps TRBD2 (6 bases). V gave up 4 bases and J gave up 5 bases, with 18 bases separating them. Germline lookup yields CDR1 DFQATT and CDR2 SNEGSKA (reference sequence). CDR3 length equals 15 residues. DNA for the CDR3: TGCAGTGCTATCGCACTCGGGACTCGGCACAATGAGCAGTTCTTC. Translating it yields CSAIALGTRHNEQFF.

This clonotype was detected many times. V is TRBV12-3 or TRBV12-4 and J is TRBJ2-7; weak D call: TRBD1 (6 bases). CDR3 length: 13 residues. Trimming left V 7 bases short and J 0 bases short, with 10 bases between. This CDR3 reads CASTEDSSYEQYF. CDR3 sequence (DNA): TGTGCCAGCACCGAGGACAGCTCCTACGAGCAGTACTTC.

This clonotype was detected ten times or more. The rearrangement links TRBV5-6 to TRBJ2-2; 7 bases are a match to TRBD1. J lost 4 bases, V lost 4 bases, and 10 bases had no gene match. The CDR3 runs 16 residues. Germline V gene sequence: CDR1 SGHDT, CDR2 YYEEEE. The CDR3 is CASSHGLTGSTGELFF. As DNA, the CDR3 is TGTGCCAGCAGCCACGGACTGACAGGGAGCACCGGGGAGCTGTTTTTT.

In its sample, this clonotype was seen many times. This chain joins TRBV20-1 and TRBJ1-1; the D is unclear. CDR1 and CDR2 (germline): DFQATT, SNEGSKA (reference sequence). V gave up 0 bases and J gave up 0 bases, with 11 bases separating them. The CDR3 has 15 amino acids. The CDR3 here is CSARDLVGVNTEAFF. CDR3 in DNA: TGCAGTGCTAGAGATTTGGTGGGCGTGAACACTGAAGCTTTCTTT.

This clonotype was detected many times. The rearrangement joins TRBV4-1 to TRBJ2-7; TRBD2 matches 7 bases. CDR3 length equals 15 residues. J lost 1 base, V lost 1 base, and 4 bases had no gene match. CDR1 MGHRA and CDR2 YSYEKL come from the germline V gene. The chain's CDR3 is CASSQVLARSYEQYF. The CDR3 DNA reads TGCGCCAGCAGCCAAGTACTAGCGAGGTCCTACGAGCAGTACTTC.

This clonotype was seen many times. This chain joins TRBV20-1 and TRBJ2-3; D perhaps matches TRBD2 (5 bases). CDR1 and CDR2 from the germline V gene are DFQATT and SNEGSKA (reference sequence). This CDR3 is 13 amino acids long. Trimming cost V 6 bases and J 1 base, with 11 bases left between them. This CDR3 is CSAPGFRTDTQYF. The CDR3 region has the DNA TGCAGTGCGCCGGGATTCCGCACAGATACGCAGTATTTT.

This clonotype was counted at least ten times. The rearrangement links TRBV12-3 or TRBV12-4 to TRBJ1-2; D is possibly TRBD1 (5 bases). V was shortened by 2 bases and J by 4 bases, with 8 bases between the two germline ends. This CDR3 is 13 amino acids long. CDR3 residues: CASSLMRGYGYTF. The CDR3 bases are TGTGCCAGCAGTTTAATGAGGGGCTATGGCTACACCTTC.

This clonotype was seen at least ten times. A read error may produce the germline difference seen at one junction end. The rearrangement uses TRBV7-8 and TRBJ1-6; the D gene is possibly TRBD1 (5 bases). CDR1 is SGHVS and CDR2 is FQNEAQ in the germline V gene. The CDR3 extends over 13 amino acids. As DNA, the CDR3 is TGTGCCAGCAGCTTGGGACGGGATTCACCCCTCAACTTT. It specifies CASSLGRDSPLNF.

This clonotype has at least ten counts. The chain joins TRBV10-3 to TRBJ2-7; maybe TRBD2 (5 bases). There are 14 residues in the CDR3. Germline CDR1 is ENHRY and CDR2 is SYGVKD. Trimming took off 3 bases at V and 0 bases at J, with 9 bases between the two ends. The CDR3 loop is CAISEEGDSYEQYF. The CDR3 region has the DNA TGTGCCATCAGTGAAGAGGGTGACTCCTACGAGCAGTACTTC.

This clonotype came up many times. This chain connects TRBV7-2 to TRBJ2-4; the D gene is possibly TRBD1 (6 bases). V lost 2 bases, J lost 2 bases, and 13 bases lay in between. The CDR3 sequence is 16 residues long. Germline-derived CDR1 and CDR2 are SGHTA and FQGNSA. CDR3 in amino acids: CASSLNYRVTKNIQYF. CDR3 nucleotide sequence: TGTGCCAGCAGCTTAAACTACAGGGTTACCAAAAACATTCAGTACTTC.

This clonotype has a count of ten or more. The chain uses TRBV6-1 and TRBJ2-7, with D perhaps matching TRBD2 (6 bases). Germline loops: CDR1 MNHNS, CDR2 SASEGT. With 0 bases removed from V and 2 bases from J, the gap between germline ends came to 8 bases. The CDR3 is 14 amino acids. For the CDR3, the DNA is TGTGCCAGCAGTGAAGCCGGGGGACCCTACGAGCAGTACGTC. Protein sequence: CASSEAGGPYEQYV.

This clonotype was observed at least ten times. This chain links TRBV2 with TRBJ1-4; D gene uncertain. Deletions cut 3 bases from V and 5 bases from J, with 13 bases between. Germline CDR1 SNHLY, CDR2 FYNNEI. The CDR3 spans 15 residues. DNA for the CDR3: TGTGCCAGCAGTGATTATAGGGAGACGAATGAAAAACTGTTTTTT. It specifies CASSDYRETNEKLFF. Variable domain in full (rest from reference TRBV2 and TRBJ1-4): EPEVTQTPSHQVTQMGQEVILRCVPISNHLYFYWYRQILGQKVEFLVSFYNNEISEKSEIFDDQFSVERPDGSNFTLKIRSTKLEDSAMYFCASSDYRETNEKLFFGSGTQLSVL.

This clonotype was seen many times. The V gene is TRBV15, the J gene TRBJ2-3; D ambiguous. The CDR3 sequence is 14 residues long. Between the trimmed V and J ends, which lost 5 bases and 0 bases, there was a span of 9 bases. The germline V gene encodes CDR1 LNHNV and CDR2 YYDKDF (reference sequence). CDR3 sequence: CATSPAPSTDTQYF. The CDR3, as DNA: TGTGCCACCAGCCCGGCACCTAGCACAGATACGCAGTATTTT.

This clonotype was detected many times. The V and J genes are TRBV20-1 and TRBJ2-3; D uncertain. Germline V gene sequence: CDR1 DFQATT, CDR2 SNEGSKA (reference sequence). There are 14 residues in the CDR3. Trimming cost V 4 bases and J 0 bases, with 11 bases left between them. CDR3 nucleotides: TGCAGTGCTAATCGGCTATTCAGCACAGATACGCAGTATTTT. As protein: CSANRLFSTDTQYF.

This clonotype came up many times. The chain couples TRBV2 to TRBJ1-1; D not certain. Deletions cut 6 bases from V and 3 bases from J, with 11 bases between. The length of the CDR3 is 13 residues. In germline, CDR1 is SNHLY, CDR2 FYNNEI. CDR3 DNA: TGTGCCAGCAGACTTAACGGATACACTGAAGCTTTCTTT. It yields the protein CASRLNGYTEAFF.

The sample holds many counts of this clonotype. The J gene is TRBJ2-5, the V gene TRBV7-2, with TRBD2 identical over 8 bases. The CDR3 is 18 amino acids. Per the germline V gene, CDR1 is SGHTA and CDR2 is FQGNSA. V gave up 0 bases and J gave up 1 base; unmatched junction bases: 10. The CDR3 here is CASSLALRGRGVQETQYF. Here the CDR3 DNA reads TGTGCCAGCAGCTTAGCGCTTCGCGGGCGGGGGGTCCAAGAGACCCAGTACTTC.

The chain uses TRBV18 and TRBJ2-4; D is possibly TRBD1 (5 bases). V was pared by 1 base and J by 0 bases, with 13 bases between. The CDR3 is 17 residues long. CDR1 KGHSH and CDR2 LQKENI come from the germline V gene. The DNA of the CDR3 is TGTGCCAGCTCACCACAGGACACACAACTAGCCAAAAACATTCAGTACTTC. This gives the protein CASSPQDTQLAKNIQYF.

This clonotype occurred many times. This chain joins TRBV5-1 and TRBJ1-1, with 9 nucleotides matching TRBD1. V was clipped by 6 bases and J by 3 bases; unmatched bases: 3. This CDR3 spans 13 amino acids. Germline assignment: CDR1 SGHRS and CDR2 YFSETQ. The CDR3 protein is CASNDRGYTEAFF. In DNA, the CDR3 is TGCGCCAGCAACGACAGGGGGTACACTGAAGCTTTCTTT. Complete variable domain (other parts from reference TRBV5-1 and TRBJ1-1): KAGVTQTPRYLIKTRGQQVTLSCSPISGHRSVSWYQQTPGQGLQFLFEYFSETQRNKGNFPGRFSGRQFSNSRSEMNVSTLELGDSALYLCASNDRGYTEAFFGQGTRLTVV.

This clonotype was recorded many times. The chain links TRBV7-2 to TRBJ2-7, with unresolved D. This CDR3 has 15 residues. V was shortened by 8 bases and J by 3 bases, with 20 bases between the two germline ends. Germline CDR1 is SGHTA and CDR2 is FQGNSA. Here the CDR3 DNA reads TGTGCCAGCTCTGTAGGGCTAGTGGCAAACTACGAGCAGTACTTC. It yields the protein CASSVGLVANYEQYF.

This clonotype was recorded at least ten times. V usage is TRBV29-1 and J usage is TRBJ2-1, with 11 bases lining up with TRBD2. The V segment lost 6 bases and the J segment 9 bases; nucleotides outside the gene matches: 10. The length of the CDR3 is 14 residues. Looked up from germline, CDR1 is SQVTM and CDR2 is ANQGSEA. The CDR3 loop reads CSVARSGGAGEQFF. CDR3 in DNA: TGCAGCGTGGCCCGTAGCGGGGGGGCCGGTGAGCAGTTCTTC.